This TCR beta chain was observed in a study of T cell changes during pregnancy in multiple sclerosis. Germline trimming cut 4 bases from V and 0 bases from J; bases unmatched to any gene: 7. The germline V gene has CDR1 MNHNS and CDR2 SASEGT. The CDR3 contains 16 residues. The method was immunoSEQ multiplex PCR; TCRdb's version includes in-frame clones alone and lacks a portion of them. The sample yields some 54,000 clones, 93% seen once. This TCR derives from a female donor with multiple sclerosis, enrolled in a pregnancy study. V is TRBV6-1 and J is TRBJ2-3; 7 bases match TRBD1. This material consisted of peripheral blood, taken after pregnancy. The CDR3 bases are TGTGCCAGCAGTGGACTTTCAGGGGGAAGCACAGATACGCAGTATTTT. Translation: CASSGLSGGSTDTQYF.